The 28 T cell receptor beta chains below come from one sample, sequenced in a study of T cell changes during pregnancy in multiple sclerosis. Using immunoSEQ multiplex PCR, the repertoire was profiled, and TCRdb retains in-frame clones only, with some absent. The sample contains 28,000 or so clones, about 88% of which appear only once. Sequencing was performed on CD4+ T cells from peripheral blood mononuclear cells, taken in the second trimester of pregnancy. The origin of the receptors is a female donor with multiple sclerosis, enrolled in a pregnancy study.

The V and J genes are TRBV9 and TRBJ2-5; 8 bases are shared with TRBD1. CDR1 and CDR2 (germline): SGDLS, YYNGEE. The V and J ends lost 4 bases and 5 bases, in that order; junction bases with no gene match: 7. The CDR3 has 14 amino acids. The CDR3 DNA reads TGTGCCAGCAGCCCAGGACAGGGTGGTGAGACCCAGTACTTC. Translated, it gives CASSPGQGGETQYF.

The J gene is TRBJ2-2, the V gene TRBV7-8; 7 nucleotides line up with TRBD1. The CDR3 runs to 17 residues. V gave up 4 bases and J gave up 0 bases; unmatched junction bases: 8. Germline CDR1 reads SGHVS; CDR2 reads FQNEAQ. The DNA for the CDR3 is TGTGCCAGCAGCTCGATCCGGGACAGAGCGAACACCGGGGAGCTGTTTTTT. Residues: CASSSIRDRANTGELFF.

This clone was seen just once. The chain joins TRBV29-1 to TRBJ1-4, with TRBD1 matching over 8 bases. The trim removed 5 bases at V and 7 bases at J, leaving 6 bases unmatched. This CDR3 is 13 amino acids long. CDR1 is SQVTM and CDR2 is ANQGSEA in the germline V gene. The CDR3 spells CSVSRGRGEKLFF. CDR3 in DNA: TGCAGCGTTAGCAGGGGGCGCGGTGAAAAACTGTTTTTT.

The V call is TRBV18, the J call TRBJ1-2; TRBD1 matches at 10 bases. V shed 3 bases, J shed 1 base, and the junction held 5 bases outside the gene matches. This CDR3 contains 16 residues. Germline loops: CDR1 KGHSH, CDR2 LQKENI. CDR3 DNA: TGTGCCAGCTCACCCACGACAGGGGGCGGTAACTATGGCTACACCTTC. This sequence encodes CASSPTTGGGNYGYTF.

The gene calls are TRBV9 and TRBJ1-2; the D gene is possibly TRBD1 (5 bases). CDR3 size: 15 residues. V dropped 3 bases and J dropped 5 bases, with 17 bases sitting between them. Germline assignment: CDR1 SGDLS and CDR2 YYNGEE. CDR3: CASSATGTRSYGYTF. In nucleotides, the CDR3 is TGTGCCAGCAGCGCAACCGGGACTCGATCTTATGGCTACACCTTC.

The rearrangement uses TRBV9 and TRBJ1-3; D remains ambiguous. The CDR3 has 16 amino acids. Germline V gene sequence: CDR1 SGDLS, CDR2 YYNGEE. Trimming pared 0 bases from V and 1 base from J, leaving 11 bases between. The CDR3 here is CASSVVVGGSGNTIYF. The CDR3 DNA reads as TGTGCCAGCAGCGTAGTAGTCGGAGGGTCTGGAAACACCATATATTTT.

The chain combines TRBV7-2 with TRBJ2-3; 8 positions agree with TRBD1. CDR3 length: 14 amino acids. Germline V gene data show CDR1 as SGHTA and CDR2 as FQGNSA. With V trimmed by 11 bases and J by 0 bases, 7 bases remained unmatched. CDR3 bases: TGTGCCGCAAAACAGGGGGGAAGCACAGATACGCAGTATTTT. Protein sequence: CAAKQGGSTDTQYF.

CDR3 nucleotide sequence: TGTGCCAGCAGTTCCGACAGATTTTCTGGAAACACCATATATTTT. It yields the protein CASSSDRFSGNTIYF. The chain carries TRBV6-5 and TRBJ1-3, with D possibly matching TRBD1 (5 bases). CDR3 length: 15 amino acids. The V end was cut by 4 bases, the J end by 1 base, with 11 bases between. From germline, CDR1 is MNHEY and CDR2 SVGAGI.

This clone was seen a single time. This chain links TRBV5-1 with TRBJ1-1; D uncertain. Trimming took off 0 bases at V and 4 bases at J, with 7 bases between the two ends. Germline-derived CDR1 and CDR2 are SGHRS and YFSETQ. The length of the CDR3 is 13 residues. The CDR3 here is CASSLGRGTEAFF. The CDR3 DNA is TGCGCCAGCAGCTTGGGACGGGGCACTGAAGCTTTCTTT.

This sequence joins TRBV5-4 and TRBJ2-3; 10 nucleotides match TRBD1. There are 15 residues in the CDR3. V gave up 2 bases and J gave up 3 bases; unmatched junction bases: 3. The germline V gene encodes CDR1 SGHNT and CDR2 YYREEE (reference sequence). The CDR3 nucleotides read TGTGCCAGCAGCTTCCCGGGACAGGGGACAGATACGCAGTATTTT. Its translation is CASSFPGQGTDTQYF.

The chain carries TRBV18 and TRBJ1-1; 9 bases line up with TRBD1. The CDR3 covers 15 residues. The germline gives CDR1 KGHSH, CDR2 LQKENI. V was pared by 3 bases and J by 7 bases, with 9 bases of the junction left unmatched. CDR3 residues: CASSPGQGKGGEAFF. The CDR3 nucleotides read TGTGCCAGCTCACCGGGACAGGGTAAGGGGGGTGAAGCTTTCTTT. The full variable domain, rest sourced from reference TRBV18 and TRBJ1-1, is NAGVMQNPRHLVRRRGQEARLRCSPMKGHSHVYWYRQLPEEGLKFMVYLQKENIIDESGMPKERFSAEFPKEGPSILRIQQVVRGDSAAYFCASSPGQGKGGEAFFGQGTRLTVV.

V gene TRBV27 combines with J gene TRBJ2-2; D remains ambiguous. CDR1 and CDR2 from the germline V gene are MNHEY and SMNVEV (reference sequence). This CDR3 contains 13 residues. Trimming pared 4 bases from V and 7 bases from J, leaving 10 bases between. This CDR3 reads CASSSFSGGELFF. For the CDR3, the DNA is TGTGCCAGCAGTTCCTTCAGTGGCGGGGAGCTGTTTTTT.

The chain recombines TRBV9 with TRBJ2-2; TRBD1 is a possible D gene (5 bases). The CDR3 consists of 15 residues. The V and J ends lost 0 bases and 0 bases respectively, with 6 bases between them. Per germline, CDR1 SGDLS and CDR2 YYNGEE. CDR3 nucleotides: TGTGCCAGCAGCGTAGCAGGGACGAACACCGGGGAGCTGTTTTTT. Amino acid sequence: CASSVAGTNTGELFF.

The chain couples TRBV6-6 to TRBJ1-1; D call uncertain. V lost 11 bases to trimming and J lost 8 bases, with 21 bases between them. This CDR3 has 13 residues. The germline CDR1 and CDR2 sequences are MNHNY and SVGAGI (reference sequence). The CDR3 protein is CAVSPLSGEEAFF. The CDR3 DNA sequence: TGTGCCGTCTCCCCCCTGTCCGGGGAGGAAGCTTTCTTT.

The rearrangement uses TRBV7-9 and TRBJ1-2; no definite D call. V gave up 3 bases and J gave up 5 bases, with 16 bases separating them. In germline, CDR1 is SEHNR, CDR2 FQNEAQ (reference sequence). The CDR3 sequence is 15 residues long. The CDR3: CASSLSLGAGYGYTF. The CDR3 DNA reads as TGTGCCAGCAGCTTGAGTCTAGGCGCTGGGTATGGCTACACCTTC.

This chain links TRBV6-5 with TRBJ2-7; TRBD1 matches at 7 bases. The CDR3 totals 13 residues. V trimming: 2 bases; J trimming: 6 bases; junction bases outside the gene matches: 4. CDR1 and CDR2 from the germline V gene are MNHEY and SVGAGI. For the CDR3, the DNA is TGTGCCAGCAGTTACACCCGGGACAGCGAGCAGTACTTC. Translated: CASSYTRDSEQYF.

The chain links TRBV6-5 to TRBJ2-6; D is uncertain. The CDR3 extends over 14 amino acids. Germline CDR1 and CDR2: MNHEY and SVGAGI. V shed 5 bases and J shed 0 bases, with 5 bases lying between them. CDR3 sequence reads: CASSSLSGANVLTF. The CDR3 DNA follows: TGTGCCAGCAGTAGCCTCTCTGGGGCCAACGTCCTGACTTTC.

The rearrangement joins TRBV6-1 to TRBJ1-2, with 7 bases aligning to TRBD1. This CDR3 is built from 12 residues. After removal of 5 bases from V and 6 bases from J, the junction contained 3 bases not matched to a gene. Per the germline V gene, CDR1 is MNHNS and CDR2 is SASEGT. CDR3 region: CASSPTGDGYTF. CDR3 coding DNA: TGTGCCAGCAGTCCTACAGGGGATGGCTACACCTTC.

The table lists this clone with a count of one. The rearrangement uses TRBV7-6 and TRBJ2-2; no firm D call. Deletions cut 5 bases from V and 4 bases from J, with 14 bases between. In germline, CDR1 is SGHVS, CDR2 FNYEAQ. The CDR3 length is 15 residues. CDR3 sequence reads: CASSHVSGSTGELFF. CDR3 coding DNA: TGTGCCAGCAGCCACGTCTCAGGAAGCACCGGGGAGCTGTTTTTT.

J is TRBJ2-3 and V is TRBV5-1; 9 bases align to TRBD2. CDR3 length: 16 amino acids. V lost 0 bases to trimming and J lost 1 base; unmatched junction nucleotides: 3. CDR1 and CDR2 (germline): SGHRS, YFSETQ. CDR3 nucleotides: TGCGCCAGCAGCTTGGGAGCGGGGGGCGGCACAGATACGCAGTATTTT. This gives the protein CASSLGAGGGTDTQYF.

The rearrangement links TRBV5-1 to TRBJ2-1; D perhaps matches TRBD2 (5 bases). The CDR3 runs to 13 residues. Trimming pared 0 bases from V and 8 bases from J, leaving 9 bases between. CDR1 SGHRS and CDR2 YFSETQ come from the germline V gene. CDR3 in DNA: TGCGCCAGCAGCTTGGGGTGGGGAGATGAGCAGTTCTTC. Translation gives CASSLGWGDEQFF.

The chain carries TRBV5-5 and TRBJ1-1, with a possible D match to TRBD1 (5 bases). The CDR3 has 16 amino acids. Germline values: CDR1 SGHKS, CDR2 YYEKEE (reference sequence). V lost 2 bases, J lost 6 bases, and 20 bases lay in between. The CDR3 DNA reads TGTGCCAGCAGCTTTGGGGCTTTGGAGATGTATGCTGAAGCTTTCTTT. Protein: CASSFGALEMYAEAFF. The full variable domain, completed using reference TRBV5-5 and TRBJ1-1, is DAGVTQSPTHLIKTRGQQVTLRCSPISGHKSVSWYQQVLGQGPQFIFQYYEKEERGRGNFPDRFSARQFPNYSSELNVNALLLGDSALYLCASSFGALEMYAEAFFGQGTRLTVV.

The genes are TRBV25-1 and TRBJ2-2, with D possibly TRBD2 on 6 matching bases. Deletions cut 2 bases from V and 5 bases from J, with 6 bases between. This CDR3 has 13 residues. Germline V gene data show CDR1 as MGHDK and CDR2 as SYGVNS. The CDR3 nucleotides read TGTGCCAGCAGTGAAGGGGGGACCGGGGAGCTGTTTTTT. Translation gives CASSEGGTGELFF. The complete variable domain, with remaining parts taken from reference TRBV25-1 and TRBJ2-2, reads EADIYQTPRYLVIGTGKKITLECSQTMGHDKMYWYQQDPGMELHLIHYSYGVNSTEKGDLSSESTVSRIRTEHFPLTLESARPSHTSQYLCASSEGGTGELFFGEGSRLTVL.

The chain has TRBV29-1 and TRBJ2-7; TRBD1 is a possible D gene (5 bases). CDR1 is SQVTM and CDR2 is ANQGSEA in the germline V gene. Trimming took off 6 bases at V and 4 bases at J, with 28 bases between the two ends. This CDR3 contains 17 residues. CDR3 region: CSVPPPPGQVWGYEQYF. CDR3 nucleotides: TGCAGCGTGCCCCCCCCGCCAGGGCAGGTCTGGGGATACGAGCAGTACTTC.

The V call is TRBV28, the J call TRBJ1-1; D is undetermined. The CDR3 covers 15 residues. Trimming stripped 6 bases from V and 6 bases from J, with 20 bases between. Germline V lookup: CDR1 MDHEN, CDR2 SYDVKM. In nucleotides, the CDR3 is TGTGCCAGCAGCACAAAATCCCTGTCCCTCCCTGAAGCTTTCTTT. It translates to CASSTKSLSLPEAFF.

The CDR3 sequence: CASSPEGQYTEAFF. The CDR3 nucleotides are TGTGCCAGCAGTCCCGAGGGACAGTACACTGAAGCTTTCTTT. The chain joins TRBV2 to TRBJ1-1; 7 nucleotides agree with TRBD1. Germline trimming cut 5 bases from V and 3 bases from J; bases unmatched to any gene: 6. CDR3 length: 14 amino acids. CDR1 is SNHLY, CDR2 FYNNEI, per germline. Complete variable domain (other parts from reference TRBV2 and TRBJ1-1): EPEVTQTPSHQVTQMGQEVILRCVPISNHLYFYWYRQILGQKVEFLVSFYNNEISEKSEIFDDQFSVERPDGSNFTLKIRSTKLEDSAMYFCASSPEGQYTEAFFGQGTRLTVV.

This clone was seen a few times. The chain employs TRBV7-2 and TRBJ2-5; TRBD1 aligns across 7 bases. The V and J ends lost 5 bases and 0 bases, in that order; junction bases with no gene match: 12. The germline V gene has CDR1 SGHTA and CDR2 FQGNSA. The length of the CDR3 is 17 residues. CDR3 residues: CASSRHQGESYQETQYF. CDR3 DNA sequence: TGTGCCAGCAGCCGTCATCAGGGGGAATCGTACCAAGAGACCCAGTACTTC.

This clone was counted only a few times. The chain recombines TRBV30 with TRBJ1-5; D remains ambiguous. The CDR3 totals 14 residues. Germline loops: CDR1 GTSNPN, CDR2 SVGIG (reference sequence). Trimming took 0 bases from V and 8 from J, leaving 14 bases between them. CDR3 residues: CAWSVLGVIEPQHF. CDR3 nucleotide sequence: TGTGCCTGGAGTGTTCTCGGGGTTATTGAGCCCCAGCATTTT.